Following are 12 T cell receptor beta chains from one sample sequenced in a study of cytomegalovirus exposure and HLA in healthy donors. PCR used 60 Vbeta primers and 13 Jbeta primers. Method: immunoSEQ multiplex PCR; TCRdb's copy keeps in-frame clones and lacks some. The sample shows 70,000 to 100,000 clones, and about 5.9% sits with its ten largest clones. The material sequenced was PBMCs. These receptors were taken from a girl aged 10 to 17 in good health and CMV-seropositive.

As concerns this clone: Within the sample, other DNA sequences also encode this same CDR3. This chain uses TRBV28 with TRBJ1-6, with 9 positions matching TRBD1. Losses at the gene ends were 4 bases for V and 9 bases for J; bases not matched to a gene: 4. The germline V gene encodes CDR1 MDHEN and CDR2 SYDVKM. This CDR3 spans 14 amino acids. CDR3 coding DNA: TGTGCCAGCAGTTCCGGACAGGGGATTTCACCCCTCCACTTT. It yields the protein CASSSGQGISPLHF.

CDR3 residues: CAIRRTGPEETEAFF. CDR3 DNA sequence: TGTGCCATCAGGAGGACAGGGCCCGAGGAGACTGAAGCTTTCTTT. V and J are TRBV10-3 and TRBJ1-1, with 8 bases lining up with TRBD1. This CDR3 is built from 15 residues. J gave up 5 bases and V 6 bases, and 11 bases lay outside the gene matches. Per germline, CDR1 ENHRY and CDR2 SYGVKD.

This sequence joins TRBV6-6 and TRBJ1-4, with D unresolved. Trimming shortened V by 4 bases and J by 2 bases, and 5 bases separated the two germline ends. CDR3 length: 13 amino acids. Germline CDR1 is MNHNY and CDR2 is SVGAGI (reference sequence). The CDR3 protein is CASSWSTNEKLFF. CDR3 nucleotides: TGTGCCAGCAGTTGGAGCACTAATGAAAAACTGTTTTTT.

The chain couples TRBV5-1 to TRBJ2-5; TRBD2 agrees at 12 bases. The CDR3 spans 18 residues. Germline trimming cut 0 bases from V and 2 bases from J; bases unmatched to any gene: 8. Germline V gene data show CDR1 as SGHRS and CDR2 as YFSETQ. The CDR3 sequence: CASSLGRTSGEIQETQYF. The DNA for the CDR3 is TGCGCCAGCAGCTTGGGTAGGACTAGCGGGGAGATTCAAGAGACCCAGTACTTC. Together with reference TRBV5-1 and TRBJ2-5, the CDR3 gives the full variable domain: KAGVTQTPRYLIKTRGQQVTLSCSPISGHRSVSWYQQTPGQGLQFLFEYFSETQRNKGNFPGRFSGRQFSNSRSEMNVSTLELGDSALYLCASSLGRTSGEIQETQYFGPGTRLLVL.

The chain employs TRBV5-5 and TRBJ1-1; D may be TRBD1 (5 bases). Germline V gives CDR1 SGHKS, CDR2 YYEKEE (reference sequence). The CDR3 is 14 residues long. Trimming removed 7 bases from V and 4 bases from J, with 17 bases in between. This chain's CDR3 is CASVLRQGGTEAFF. Written as DNA, the CDR3 is TGTGCCAGCGTCCTGAGGCAGGGCGGCACTGAAGCTTTCTTT. The full variable domain, with the rest looked up from reference TRBV5-5 and TRBJ1-1, is DAGVTQSPTHLIKTRGQQVTLRCSPISGHKSVSWYQQVLGQGPQFIFQYYEKEERGRGNFPDRFSARQFPNYSSELNVNALLLGDSALYLCASVLRQGGTEAFFGQGTRLTVV.

This chain links TRBV9 with TRBJ2-1; D is perhaps TRBD1 (6 bases). This CDR3 region has 12 residues. Trimming removed 1 base at V and 10 bases at J, with 9 bases between. CDR1 and CDR2 from the germline V gene are SGDLS and YYNGEE. This CDR3 reads CASSVTGQEQFF. In DNA, the CDR3 is TGTGCCAGCAGCGTAACAGGGCAAGAGCAGTTCTTC.

The chain uses TRBV18 and TRBJ1-4, with 7 bases aligning to TRBD1. Losses at the gene ends were 4 bases for V and 8 bases for J; bases not matched to a gene: 4. Germline assignment: CDR1 KGHSH and CDR2 LQKENI. The CDR3 has 13 amino acids. CDR3 sequence reads: CASSRQGQEKLFF. For the CDR3, the DNA is TGTGCCAGCTCACGACAGGGTCAGGAAAAACTGTTTTTT.

The genes are TRBV18 and TRBJ2-7; maybe TRBD1 (7 bases). Germline CDR1 KGHSH, CDR2 LQKENI. The CDR3 covers 16 residues. V lost 2 bases and J 2 bases, leaving 16 bases between the germline ends. The CDR3 DNA reads TGTGCCAGCTCACCAATCATCCAGGGGGGCCCCTACGAGCAGTACTTC. Amino acid sequence: CASSPIIQGGPYEQYF.

This chain connects TRBV4-3 to TRBJ2-2, with 9 positions matching TRBD1. In germline, CDR1 is LGHNA, CDR2 YSLEER. This CDR3 spans 20 amino acids. V trimming: 1 base; J trimming: 1 base; junction bases outside the gene matches: 13. In DNA, the CDR3 is TGCGCCAGCAGCCAAGGGGGACAGGGTTACGGGGGGCTGAACACCGGGGAGCTGTTTTTT. Its translation is CASSQGGQGYGGLNTGELFF.

The V gene is TRBV5-1, the J gene TRBJ2-3; TRBD1 matches at 9 bases. CDR1 is SGHRS, CDR2 YFSETQ, per germline. Trimming removed 4 bases from V and 3 bases from J; junction bases left unmatched: 6. This CDR3 is 15 amino acids long. The CDR3 bases are TGCGCCAGCAGCCCTGGGGACAGGGAAACAGATACGCAGTATTTT. Translated, it gives CASSPGDRETDTQYF.

The CDR3 spells CASTPDSLQGQPQHF. CDR3 DNA sequence: TGTGCCAGTACCCCGGACAGCCTCCAGGGGCAGCCCCAGCATTTT. J is TRBJ1-5 and V is TRBV19; D is possibly TRBD1 (6 bases). This CDR3 is built from 15 residues. Trimming pared 7 bases from V and 7 bases from J, leaving 20 bases between. From germline, CDR1 is LNHDA and CDR2 SQIVND (reference sequence).

The V and J genes are TRBV28 and TRBJ2-2, with 7 nucleotides matching TRBD1. Trimming cost V 4 bases and J 1 base; bases outside gene matches: 12. CDR3 length: 18 residues. Germline V lookup: CDR1 MDHEN, CDR2 SYDVKM. This CDR3 is CASSSSQNRGLNTGELFF. The DNA for the CDR3 is TGTGCCAGCAGTTCCTCCCAGAACAGGGGTCTGAACACCGGGGAGCTGTTTTTT.